One and the same sample provided the 13 T cell receptor beta chains below, sequenced in a study of human T cells and chemical hapten exposure. The time point was: patch test 3, about 24 weeks after DPC sensitization. Treatment in this sample: therapeutic diphenylcyclopropenone sensitization with weekly scalp DPC. Each CDR3 protein gets one entry after TCRdb re-called the RACE reads with MiXCR. The sample lists 95,000 to 150,000 distinct CDR3 sequences; around 11% were seen once. Sample: whole blood, taken in connection with sensitization to the hapten diphenylcyclopropenone (DPC). The receptors shown here come from a woman aged 50 to 65 with alopecia areata. Some clones in this sample may be carry-over from other donors' samples.

This chain connects TRBV6-5 to TRBJ2-5; 7 nucleotides match TRBD2. J gave up 2 bases and V 7 bases, and 7 bases lay outside the gene matches. The CDR3 sequence is 14 residues long. CDR1 is MNHEY, CDR2 SVGAGI, per germline. The CDR3 DNA reads as TGTGCCAGCACCTTAGCGGGTAGACAAGAGACCCAGTACTTC. This encodes CASTLAGRQETQYF.

This clonotype was observed at least ten times. The gene calls are TRBV2 and TRBJ2-7, with TRBD2 matching 9 bases. The junction had 3 bases not matched to a gene; V was cut back by 0 bases and J by 3 bases. The CDR3 is 15 amino acids. From germline, CDR1 is SNHLY and CDR2 FYNNEI. CDR3 residues: CASSEAAGGFYEQYF. The CDR3 DNA follows: TGTGCCAGCAGTGAAGCTGCGGGGGGGTTCTACGAGCAGTACTTC.

A few counts support this clonotype. The chain employs TRBV3-2 and TRBJ1-2. TRBV3-2 is labeled a pseudogene. This CDR3 spans 16 amino acids. The CDR3 DNA reads TGTGCCAGCAGCCATGTGAGGCGGTCTCGATCCTATGGCTACACCTTC. The encoded protein is CASSHVRRSRSYGYTF.

This clonotype was detected a few times. This chain uses TRBV4-2 with TRBJ2-5, with 14 bases that match TRBD2. Germline CDR1 LGHNA, CDR2 YNFKEQ. Trimming cost V 0 bases and J 6 bases; bases outside gene matches: 9. This CDR3 has 18 residues. Here the CDR3 reads CASSQDAGTSGGSKTQYF. For the CDR3, the DNA is TGTGCCAGCAGCCAAGATGCCGGGACTAGCGGGGGATCGAAGACCCAGTACTTC.

This clonotype was counted ten times or more. This chain connects TRBV6-5 to TRBJ2-4; D may be TRBD1 or TRBD2 (5 bases each). V was pared by 6 bases and J by 1 base, with 13 bases between. The CDR3 covers 15 residues. Looked up from germline, CDR1 is MNHEY and CDR2 is SVGAGI. CDR3 residues: CASRGRSFAKNIQYF. The CDR3 DNA reads TGTGCCAGCAGGGGACGGTCCTTTGCCAAAAACATTCAGTACTTC.

There are a few counts of this clonotype. The chain has TRBV12-3 or TRBV12-4 and TRBJ2-3, with D tentatively TRBD1 or TRBD2 (7 bases each). This CDR3 is built from 16 residues. V was clipped by 6 bases and J by 1 base, with 17 bases between them. For the CDR3, the DNA is TGTGCCAGCAGGAGACAGGGAGGGAGGGGCACAGATACGCAGTATTTT. Translating gives CASRRQGGRGTDTQYF.

This clonotype was observed a few times. The J gene is TRBJ2-7, the V gene TRBV5-1; D is undetermined. V was clipped by 6 bases and J by 7 bases, with 17 bases between them. Germline CDR1 and CDR2: SGHRS and YFSETQ. This CDR3 region has 13 residues. The CDR3 nucleotides read TGCGCCAGCACCCCCTCAGGTTTAGGAGAGCAGTACTTC. Translation gives CASTPSGLGEQYF. Drawing the rest from reference TRBV5-1 and TRBJ2-7, the complete variable domain is KAGVTQTPRYLIKTRGQQVTLSCSPISGHRSVSWYQQTPGQGLQFLFEYFSETQRNKGNFPGRFSGRQFSNSRSEMNVSTLELGDSALYLCASTPSGLGEQYFGPGTRLTVT.

This sequence joins TRBV7-9 and TRBJ2-7; D unresolved. The CDR3 totals 12 residues. Germline V CDR1 and CDR2: SEHNR, FQNEAQ (reference sequence). Trimming shortened V by 5 bases and J by 5 bases, and 10 bases separated the two germline ends. CDR3 DNA sequence: TGTGCCAGCAGCCTGCCCCCCGACGAGCAGTACTTC. Its protein is CASSLPPDEQYF. Filled out from reference TRBV7-9 and TRBJ2-7, the complete variable domain reads DTGVSQNPRHKITKRGQNVTFRCDPISEHNRLYWYRQTLGQGPEFLTYFQNEAQLEKSRLLSDRFSAERPKGSFSTLEIQRTEQGDSAMYLCASSLPPDEQYFGPGTRLTVT.

This rearrangement joins TRBV10-3 to TRBJ2-4; 9 positions match TRBD2. Unmatched junction bases numbered 8, after V lost 4 bases and J lost 7 bases. Per the germline V gene, CDR1 is ENHRY and CDR2 is SYGVKD. The CDR3 runs to 15 residues. The CDR3 is CAISARGRGENIQYF. Here the CDR3 DNA reads TGTGCCATCAGTGCTCGCGGGAGGGGAGAGAACATTCAGTACTTC.

The V call is TRBV7-2, the J call TRBJ1-5; D may be TRBD1 (5 bases). Germline V gene sequence: CDR1 SGHTA, CDR2 FQGNSA. V was cut by 7 bases and J by 7 bases, with 14 bases left in between. The CDR3 consists of 13 residues. The DNA for the CDR3 is TGTGCCAGCAACACCGGGGGGGGGCAGCCCCAGCATTTT. It codes for CASNTGGGQPQHF.

The chain joins TRBV7-9 to TRBJ2-7; possibly TRBD1 for D (6 bases). Germline CDR1 is SEHNR and CDR2 is FQNEAQ (reference sequence). This CDR3 has 12 residues. The V end lost 11 bases, the J end lost 0 bases, and 11 bases lay between the germline ends. CDR3 coding DNA: TGTGCCGTCGGACAGAGCTCCTACGAGCAGTACTTC. This codes for CAVGQSSYEQYF.

This clonotype was observed at least ten times. The chain combines TRBV29-1 with TRBJ2-1; weak D call: TRBD2 (5 bases). V lost 6 bases, J lost 9 bases, and 12 bases lay in between. The CDR3 has 11 amino acids. In germline, CDR1 is SQVTM, CDR2 ANQGSEA. The CDR3 region is CSVVTRAEQFF. In DNA, the CDR3 is TGCAGCGTGGTAACTAGGGCTGAGCAGTTCTTC.

This clonotype occurred a few times. The rearrangement uses TRBV20-1 and TRBJ2-7, with 9 positions matching TRBD2. This CDR3 is 14 amino acids long. CDR1 is DFQATT, CDR2 SNEGSKA, per germline (reference sequence). V lost 2 bases, J lost 4 bases, and 6 bases stayed unmatched. CDR3: CSARTGGGAYEQYF. The CDR3 nucleotides read TGCAGTGCTAGAACCGGCGGGGGGGCGTACGAGCAGTACTTC.